This TCR beta chain appears in the sequencing data of a study of blood T cell repertoires in COVID-19. Overall study: Some COVID-19 samples were acute and others convalescent; all came from the United States, Italy and Spain. PBMCs, B-cell-depleted T cells, or T cells provided the cDNA or gDNA that made up the material.

Original data processing: Scientists estimated how many nucleated cells there were by amplifying reference gene primers. The table came from immunoSEQ multiplex PCR; TCRdb's copy has only in-frame clones and leaves some out. D and trimming come from the DNA, and the V and J calls and clone size come from that table. The table lists around 100,000 clones, under 75% of them singletons. The CDR3 consists of 14 residues. The ends lost 10 bases at V and 5 bases at J; junction bases unmatched: 7. Per germline, CDR1 SGHVS and CDR2 FQNEAQ. The sequencing input was peripheral blood. The chain has TRBV7-8 and TRBJ2-2, with TRBD2 matching over 10 bases. This sequence originates from a man at least 80 years old with acute or convalescent COVID-19. The CDR3 here is CAIQGLAATGELFF. CDR3 bases: TGTGCCATACAAGGACTAGCGGCGACCGGGGAGCTGTTTTTT.